This is a list of T cell receptor beta chains from one sample in a study of blood T cell repertoires in COVID-19. The table came from immunoSEQ multiplex PCR; TCRdb's copy has only in-frame clones and leaves some out. This table holds about 340,000 clones, approximately 90% found once. The source material was peripheral blood. These receptor sequences come from a woman between 18 and 29 years old who had recovered from COVID-19. The CDR3 runs from the conserved cysteine through the conserved F or W. The D gene is left open where the match is weak. Clone size is given for some rows only: seen once, a few or many times, or a class if the clone is expanded.

v_call: TRBV7-2; d_call: .; j_call: TRBJ2-2; clone_size: .; cdr3_nt: TGTGCCAGCAGCGGCGGGACTGCTACCGGGGAGCTGTTTTTT; cdr3_aa: CASSGGTATGELFF
v_call: TRBV6-2/TRBV6-3; d_call: .; j_call: TRBJ1-5; clone_size: medium-sized; cdr3_nt: TGTGCCAGCAGTTCAGGACACTACCAACCCAATCAGCCCCAGCATTTT; cdr3_aa: CASSSGHYQPNQPQHF
v_call: TRBV30; d_call: .; j_call: TRBJ2-1; clone_size: .; cdr3_nt: TGTGCCTGGAGTCCTCAGGGGACTGAGCAGTTCTTC; cdr3_aa: CAWSPQGTEQFF
v_call: TRBV4-1; d_call: .; j_call: TRBJ1-4; clone_size: .; cdr3_nt: TGCGCCAGCAGCCAAGTTCTAACAGGAAATGAAAAACTGTTTTTT; cdr3_aa: CASSQVLTGNEKLFF
v_call: TRBV6-2/TRBV6-3; d_call: .; j_call: TRBJ2-2; clone_size: once; cdr3_nt: TGTGCCAGCAGTTACCGGGGGTGGAGCGGAGAGAACACCGGGGAGCTGTTTTTT; cdr3_aa: CASSYRGWSGENTGELFF
v_call: TRBV18; d_call: .; j_call: TRBJ2-3; clone_size: .; cdr3_nt: TGTGCCAGCTCACCTCAACAGGCCAGCACAGATACGCAGTATTTT; cdr3_aa: CASSPQQASTDTQYF
v_call: TRBV3-1/TRBV3-2; d_call: .; j_call: TRBJ1-1; clone_size: .; cdr3_nt: TGTGCCAGCAGCGAAGGGGCAGCAGGCACTGAAGCTTTCTTT; cdr3_aa: CASSEGAAGTEAFF
v_call: TRBV30; d_call: .; j_call: TRBJ1-2; clone_size: .; cdr3_nt: TGTGCCTGGAGTGTAGGCCAGGGCTATGGCTACACCTTC; cdr3_aa: CAWSVGQGYGYTF
v_call: TRBV9; d_call: TRBD1; j_call: TRBJ1-1; clone_size: .; cdr3_nt: TGTGCCAGCAGCAAGGGACAGGGTCGTGAAGCTTTCTTT; cdr3_aa: CASSKGQGREAFF
v_call: TRBV27; d_call: TRBD2; j_call: TRBJ2-1; clone_size: .; cdr3_nt: TGTGCCAGCAATTTCTACCCCCTAGCGGGAGGGAAGAATGAGCAGTTCTTC; cdr3_aa: CASNFYPLAGGKNEQFF
v_call: TRBV6-2/TRBV6-3; d_call: TRBD2; j_call: TRBJ2-1; clone_size: .; cdr3_nt: TGTGCCAGCAGTTACTCGATTGCTAGCGGGAGGGATAACAATGAGCAGTTCTTC; cdr3_aa: CASSYSIASGRDNNEQFF
v_call: TRBV28; d_call: .; j_call: TRBJ2-4; clone_size: .; cdr3_nt: TGTGCCAGCAGTTTATCGGGAGTAGCCAAAAACATTCAGTACTTC; cdr3_aa: CASSLSGVAKNIQYF
v_call: TRBV28; d_call: TRBD1; j_call: TRBJ2-1; clone_size: .; cdr3_nt: TGTGCCAGCAGCGGACAGGGCTACAATGAGCAGTTCTTC; cdr3_aa: CASSGQGYNEQFF
v_call: TRBV29-1; d_call: .; j_call: TRBJ1-1; clone_size: .; cdr3_nt: TGCAGCGTTGTCGACAGTCAAACTGAAGCTTTCTTT; cdr3_aa: CSVVDSQTEAFF
v_call: TRBV6-2/TRBV6-3; d_call: TRBD2; j_call: TRBJ2-3; clone_size: once; cdr3_nt: TGTGCCAGCAGTTACTCTCGGGAGGTGGATACGCAGTATTTT; cdr3_aa: CASSYSREVDTQYF
v_call: TRBV18; d_call: .; j_call: TRBJ1-1; clone_size: once; cdr3_nt: TGTGCCAGCTCACCACCGACGGCAGGGCTCGGGAACACTGAAGCTTTCTTT; cdr3_aa: CASSPPTAGLGNTEAFF
v_call: TRBV24-1; d_call: TRBD1; j_call: TRBJ1-1; clone_size: .; cdr3_nt: TGTGCCACCAGTGATTTCGACAGGGGTGAAGCTTTCTTT; cdr3_aa: CATSDFDRGEAFF
v_call: TRBV25-1; d_call: .; j_call: TRBJ2-1; clone_size: .; cdr3_nt: TGTGCCAGCAGTGAATCCCTTTTCGGCTACAATGAGCAGTTCTTC; cdr3_aa: CASSESLFGYNEQFF
v_call: TRBV5-1; d_call: .; j_call: TRBJ2-5; clone_size: .; cdr3_nt: TGCGCCAGCAGCTTGTCAGGGTCTCAAGAGACCCAGTACTTC; cdr3_aa: CASSLSGSQETQYF
v_call: TRBV9; d_call: TRBD2; j_call: TRBJ2-1; clone_size: .; cdr3_nt: TGTGCCAGCAGCTCGGGGACTAGCGCCGCCTCCTACAATGAGCAGTTCTTC; cdr3_aa: CASSSGTSAASYNEQFF
v_call: TRBV30; d_call: .; j_call: TRBJ2-3; clone_size: .; cdr3_nt: TGTGCCTCCAGATTTTGGAGGGCAGGCACAGATACGCAGTATTTT; cdr3_aa: CASRFWRAGTDTQYF
v_call: TRBV6-1; d_call: .; j_call: TRBJ2-5; clone_size: .; cdr3_nt: TGTGCCAGCAGCGGACTAGAGACAGGACAAGAGACCCAGTACTTC; cdr3_aa: CASSGLETGQETQYF
v_call: TRBV11-2; d_call: TRBD2; j_call: TRBJ2-1; clone_size: once; cdr3_nt: TGTGCCAGCAGCCCAATAGCGGGACGACGCAATGAGCAGTTCTTC; cdr3_aa: CASSPIAGRRNEQFF
v_call: TRBV7-2; d_call: TRBD1; j_call: TRBJ1-4; clone_size: once; cdr3_nt: TGTGCCAGCAGCTTGGGGACAGTGGCTGAAAAACTGTTTTTT; cdr3_aa: CASSLGTVAEKLFF
v_call: TRBV9; d_call: .; j_call: TRBJ2-3; clone_size: .; cdr3_nt: TGTGCCAGCAGCGTGAGGGACAACAAGCAGTATTTT; cdr3_aa: CASSVRDNKQYF
v_call: TRBV18; d_call: .; j_call: TRBJ1-1; clone_size: once; cdr3_nt: TGTGCCAGCTCACAGACAGAGTACACGGAAGCTTTCTTT; cdr3_aa: CASSQTEYTEAFF
v_call: TRBV6-2/TRBV6-3; d_call: TRBD1; j_call: TRBJ1-1; clone_size: .; cdr3_nt: TGTGCCAGCAGTTACAATCCCCGGACAGGGAGGGACACTGAAGCTTTCTTT; cdr3_aa: CASSYNPRTGRDTEAFF
v_call: TRBV6-1; d_call: .; j_call: TRBJ1-5; clone_size: .; cdr3_nt: TGTGCCAGCAGTGAAGTAGTCGGGGGCAATCAGCCCCAGCATTTT; cdr3_aa: CASSEVVGGNQPQHF
v_call: TRBV5-1; d_call: .; j_call: TRBJ1-5; clone_size: once; cdr3_nt: TGCGCCAGCAGCTTAGGCAGGGGTTCGGAGCCCCAGCATTTT; cdr3_aa: CASSLGRGSEPQHF
v_call: TRBV11-2; d_call: .; j_call: TRBJ2-6; clone_size: .; cdr3_nt: TGTGCCAGCAGCTTAAGTATGCGGAGCTCTGGGGCCAACGTCCTGACTTTC; cdr3_aa: CASSLSMRSSGANVLTF
v_call: TRBV5-1; d_call: TRBD1; j_call: TRBJ2-5; clone_size: .; cdr3_nt: TGCGCCAGCAGCTTGTCGGGACAGAAAGAGACCCAGTACTTC; cdr3_aa: CASSLSGQKETQYF
v_call: TRBV25-1; d_call: TRBD1; j_call: TRBJ2-6; clone_size: .; cdr3_nt: TGTGCCATCGGGGACAGAGGGTCCTCTGGGGCCAACGTCCTGACTTTC; cdr3_aa: CAIGDRGSSGANVLTF
v_call: TRBV19; d_call: .; j_call: TRBJ1-4; clone_size: .; cdr3_nt: TGTGCCAGTTGTCAGACTCCCGGGGGGGGACGGACTAATGAAAAACTGTTTTTT; cdr3_aa: CASCQTPGGGRTNEKLFF
v_call: TRBV7-2; d_call: TRBD1; j_call: TRBJ2-6; clone_size: .; cdr3_nt: TGTGCCAGCAGCCAGCGGACAGGGGGGTCTGGGGCCAACGTCCTGACTTTC; cdr3_aa: CASSQRTGGSGANVLTF
v_call: TRBV4-3; d_call: .; j_call: TRBJ2-2; clone_size: .; cdr3_nt: TGCGCCAGCAGCCAAGTAGCCTTCTCGAACACCGGGGAGCTGTTTTTT; cdr3_aa: CASSQVAFSNTGELFF
v_call: TRBV10-2; d_call: TRBD2; j_call: TRBJ2-1; clone_size: .; cdr3_nt: TGCGCCAGCAGTGAGTGGCCGGGGGCTAGCGGGAGGGCCCGCTCCTACAATGAGCAGTTCTTC; cdr3_aa: CASSEWPGASGRARSYNEQFF
v_call: TRBV7-9; d_call: TRBD1; j_call: TRBJ1-3; clone_size: .; cdr3_nt: TGTGCCAGCAGCGAATTCGACAGGGTTGGAAACACCATATATTTT; cdr3_aa: CASSEFDRVGNTIYF
v_call: TRBV30; d_call: .; j_call: TRBJ2-3; clone_size: .; cdr3_nt: TGTGCCTGGAATTGGGCAGGGTCGCGAGATACGCAGTATTTT; cdr3_aa: CAWNWAGSRDTQYF
v_call: TRBV7-2; d_call: TRBD1; j_call: TRBJ1-3; clone_size: .; cdr3_nt: TGTGCCAGCAGCCTGTCCGGACAGGGACTTGACACCATATATTTT; cdr3_aa: CASSLSGQGLDTIYF
v_call: TRBV6-5; d_call: TRBD2; j_call: TRBJ2-1; clone_size: .; cdr3_nt: TGTGCCAGCAGTTTTACTAGCGGGGGGGGGCAGTTCTTC; cdr3_aa: CASSFTSGGGQFF
v_call: TRBV30; d_call: TRBD2; j_call: TRBJ2-3; clone_size: .; cdr3_nt: TGTGCCTGGACTCGGGGACTAGCGGGAGAAACAGCAGATACGCAGTATTTT; cdr3_aa: CAWTRGLAGETADTQYF
v_call: TRBV13; d_call: .; j_call: TRBJ2-5; clone_size: .; cdr3_nt: TGTGCCAGCAGCCCGACAGAATTCGGGAGTGGGGGGACCCAGTACTTC; cdr3_aa: CASSPTEFGSGGTQYF
v_call: TRBV3-1/TRBV3-2; d_call: .; j_call: TRBJ1-2; clone_size: .; cdr3_nt: TGTGCCAGCAGCCAACTATCTAACTATGGCTACACCTTC; cdr3_aa: CASSQLSNYGYTF
v_call: TRBV28; d_call: TRBD2; j_call: TRBJ2-3; clone_size: once; cdr3_nt: TGTGCCAGCAGTTTATGGGGGCGGGAGTTTCCTACGCAGTATTTT; cdr3_aa: CASSLWGREFPTQYF
v_call: TRBV24-1; d_call: TRBD1; j_call: TRBJ1-2; clone_size: .; cdr3_nt: TGTGCCACCAGTCTGGGACAGGGGATGGGCTACACCTTC; cdr3_aa: CATSLGQGMGYTF
v_call: TRBV10-2; d_call: TRBD1; j_call: TRBJ2-3; clone_size: .; cdr3_nt: TGCGCCAGCAAGGCGAGACAGGGGTGGGTAGCGGTCACAGATACGCAGTATTTT; cdr3_aa: CASKARQGWVAVTDTQYF
v_call: TRBV5-8; d_call: TRBD2; j_call: TRBJ2-3; clone_size: .; cdr3_nt: TGTGCCAGCAGCTCGTTAGCGGGAGGCCAGGATACGCAGTATTTT; cdr3_aa: CASSSLAGGQDTQYF
v_call: TRBV9; d_call: .; j_call: TRBJ2-5; clone_size: .; cdr3_nt: TGTGCCAGCAGCTCCAACCAAGAGACCCAGTACTTC; cdr3_aa: CASSSNQETQYF
v_call: TRBV19; d_call: .; j_call: TRBJ2-1; clone_size: .; cdr3_nt: TGTGCCAGCGAGGGCAGGGGATACAATGAGCAGTTCTTC; cdr3_aa: CASEGRGYNEQFF